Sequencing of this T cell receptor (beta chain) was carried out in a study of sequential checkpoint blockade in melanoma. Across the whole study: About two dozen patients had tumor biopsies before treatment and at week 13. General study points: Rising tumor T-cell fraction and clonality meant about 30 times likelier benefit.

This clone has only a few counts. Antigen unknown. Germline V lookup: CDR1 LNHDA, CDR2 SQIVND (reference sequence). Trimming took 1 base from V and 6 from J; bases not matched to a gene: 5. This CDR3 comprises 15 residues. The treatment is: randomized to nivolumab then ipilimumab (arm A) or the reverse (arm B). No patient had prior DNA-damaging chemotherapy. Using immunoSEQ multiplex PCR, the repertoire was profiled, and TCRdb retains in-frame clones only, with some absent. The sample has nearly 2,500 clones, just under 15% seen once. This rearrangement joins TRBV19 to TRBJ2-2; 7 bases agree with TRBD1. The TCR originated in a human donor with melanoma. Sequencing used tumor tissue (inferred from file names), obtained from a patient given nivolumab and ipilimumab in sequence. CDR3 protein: CASSIGYRGSGELFF. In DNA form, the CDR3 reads TGTGCCAGTAGTATAGGGTACAGGGGTTCCGGGGAGCTGTTTTTT.